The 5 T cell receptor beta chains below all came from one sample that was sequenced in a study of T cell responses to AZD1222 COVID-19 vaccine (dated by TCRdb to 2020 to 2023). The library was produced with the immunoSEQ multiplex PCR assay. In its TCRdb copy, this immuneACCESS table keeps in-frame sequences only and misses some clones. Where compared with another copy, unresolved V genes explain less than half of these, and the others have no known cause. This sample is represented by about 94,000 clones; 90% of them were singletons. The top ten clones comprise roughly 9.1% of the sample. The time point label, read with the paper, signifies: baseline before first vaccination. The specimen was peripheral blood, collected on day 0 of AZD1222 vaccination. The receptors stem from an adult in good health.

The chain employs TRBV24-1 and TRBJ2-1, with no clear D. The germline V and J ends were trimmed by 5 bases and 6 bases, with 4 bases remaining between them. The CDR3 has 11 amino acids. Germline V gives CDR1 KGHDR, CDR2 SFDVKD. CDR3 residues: CATSGFNEQFF. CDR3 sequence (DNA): TGTGCCACCAGTGGCTTCAATGAGCAGTTCTTC.

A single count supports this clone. CDR3 bases: TGTGCCAGCAACGTGCGACAGGGGGCTTCTCAGCCCCAGCATTTT. Translated: CASNVRQGASQPQHF. The chain is built from TRBV27 and TRBJ1-5; 10 bases match TRBD1. With V trimmed by 7 bases and J by 6 bases, 9 bases remained unmatched. CDR3 size: 15 residues. Per germline, CDR1 MNHEY and CDR2 SMNVEV (reference sequence).

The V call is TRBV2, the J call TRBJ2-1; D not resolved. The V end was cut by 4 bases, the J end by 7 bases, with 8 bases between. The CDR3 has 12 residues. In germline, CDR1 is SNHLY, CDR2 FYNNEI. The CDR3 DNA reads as TGTGCCAGCAGTGGCGACGAGAATGAGCAGTTCTTC. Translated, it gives CASSGDENEQFF.

The CDR3 sequence is CASSNTGVGNTEAFF. As DNA, the CDR3 is TGTGCCAGCTCCAATACAGGGGTCGGGAACACTGAAGCTTTCTTT. The chain recombines TRBV18 with TRBJ1-1; 7 nucleotides line up with TRBD1. The germline gives CDR1 KGHSH, CDR2 LQKENI. The CDR3 consists of 15 residues. After removal of 6 bases from V and 1 base from J, the junction contained 8 bases not matched to a gene.

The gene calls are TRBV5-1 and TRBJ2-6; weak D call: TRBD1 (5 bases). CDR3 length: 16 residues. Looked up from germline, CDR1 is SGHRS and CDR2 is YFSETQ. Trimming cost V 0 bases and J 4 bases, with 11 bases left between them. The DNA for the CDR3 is TGCGCCAGCAGCTTGGCCTTAGGGGCCGGGGCCAACGTCCTGACTTTC. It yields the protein CASSLALGAGANVLTF. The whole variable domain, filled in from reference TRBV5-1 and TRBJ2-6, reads KAGVTQTPRYLIKTRGQQVTLSCSPISGHRSVSWYQQTPGQGLQFLFEYFSETQRNKGNFPGRFSGRQFSNSRSEMNVSTLELGDSALYLCASSLALGAGANVLTFGAGSRLTVL.